The clone carrying this T cell receptor (beta chain) was counted a few times. Its antigen is unknown. This specimen belongs to a study of identical twins. Using its own MiXCR run on the 5' RACE reads, TCRdb lists one record per CDR3 protein. The sample lists 500,000 to 600,000 distinct CDR3 sequences; 20% to 25% were seen once. In germline, CDR1 is DFQATT, CDR2 SNEGSKA (reference sequence). The trim removed 3 bases at V and 6 bases at J, leaving 10 bases unmatched. The CDR3 totals 15 residues. General study results and limits: Partly confounded zero-insertion analyses could result from invariant MAIT and iNKT cells. The study found excess low generation probability among twin-shared out-of-frame alpha sequences.

These same records also appear under a second study, on T cells expressing NK-cell markers. That paper adds: The TCR beta repertoires originated in sorted CD3+CD56+NKG2C+, CD3+CD56+NKG2C- and CD3+CD56-NKG2C+ T cells.

The sample consisted of CD4+ T cells sorted from blood. This receptor was taken from a woman aged 18-29 years in good health. This chain uses TRBV20-1 with TRBJ2-3, with 9 bases aligning to TRBD1. The CDR3 region has the DNA TGCAGTGCTAGTAGCCCGGGACAGGGAGGGGATACGCAGTATTTT. Amino acid sequence: CSASSPGQGGDTQYF.